These 25 T cell receptor beta chains were all obtained from the same sample, sequenced in a study of technical replicates of blood from several donors. Repertoires were generated with immunoSEQ multiplex PCR, while TCRdb's copy carries only in-frame clones and drops some. The sample lists fewer than 100,000 clones, about nine tenths occurring once. Specimen: T cells isolated from PBMCs. All receptors derive from a human donor in good health.

Points on this clone: At one boundary the junction diverges from the germline segment, which might be a read error. The rearrangement links TRBV7-7 to TRBJ2-5; tentative D call: TRBD1 (7 bases). Germline V gene data show CDR1 as SSHAT and CDR2 as FNYEAQ (reference sequence). The CDR3 loop spans 14 amino acids. The DNA of the CDR3 is TGTGCTAGCAGCTTAGGGGGGACAGTGGAGACCCAGTACTTC. It yields the protein CASSLGGTVETQYF.

The chain has TRBV15 and TRBJ1-2; D gene uncertain. The CDR3 length is 16 residues. Germline assignment: CDR1 LNHNV and CDR2 YYDKDF (reference sequence). V dropped 3 bases and J dropped 0 bases, with 14 bases sitting between them. The CDR3 reads CATSSYVPTANYGYTF. The CDR3 DNA reads TGTGCCACCAGCAGTTACGTCCCTACAGCTAACTATGGCTACACCTTC. The variable domain in full, completed from reference TRBV15 and TRBJ1-2, reads DAMVIQNPRYQVTQFGKPVTLSCSQTLNHNVMYWYQQKSSQAPKLLFHYYDKDFNNEADTPDNFQSRRPNTSFCFLDIRSPGLGDTAMYLCATSSYVPTANYGYTFGSGTRLTVV.

This rearrangement joins TRBV7-3 to TRBJ2-5, with TRBD2 matching 7 bases. The CDR3 runs 14 residues. CDR1 is SGHTA and CDR2 is FQGTGA in the germline V gene. With V trimmed by 5 bases and J by 4 bases, 7 bases remained unmatched. CDR3 residues: CASSHSGFRETQYF. The CDR3 DNA follows: TGTGCCAGCAGCCATAGCGGGTTCAGAGAGACCCAGTACTTC.

The rearrangement joins TRBV9 to TRBJ2-7, with D unclear. The germline V gene encodes CDR1 SGDLS and CDR2 YYNGEE. V gave up 1 base and J gave up 0 bases, with 5 bases separating them. The CDR3 totals 13 residues. The CDR3 bases are TGTGCCAGCAGCGTAAGCGCCTCCTACGAGCAGTACTTC. Its translation is CASSVSASYEQYF. Together with reference TRBV9 and TRBJ2-7, the CDR3 gives the full variable domain: DSGVTQTPKHLITATGQRVTLRCSPRSGDLSVYWYQQSLDQGLQFLIQYYNGEERAKGNILERFSAQQFPDLHSELNLSSLELGDSALYFCASSVSASYEQYFGPGTRLTVT.

This chain connects TRBV9 to TRBJ1-2; TRBD1 might be the D (5 bases). Per the germline V gene, CDR1 is SGDLS and CDR2 is YYNGEE. Trimming pared 4 bases from V and 4 bases from J, leaving 11 bases between. This CDR3 comprises 13 residues. The CDR3 bases are TGTGCCAGCAGCCCAATCGGGGGCTATGGCTACACCTTC. Translating gives CASSPIGGYGYTF.

This clone was detected once. J is TRBJ2-7 and V is TRBV27; 9 nucleotides line up with TRBD2. V lost 2 bases to trimming and J lost 0 bases; unmatched junction nucleotides: 2. The germline gives CDR1 MNHEY, CDR2 SMNVEV (reference sequence). This CDR3 region has 15 residues. CDR3 coding DNA: TGTGCCAGCAGTTTAGCGGGGGGGAGCTCCTACGAGCAGTACTTC. Translated, it gives CASSLAGGSSYEQYF.

This rearrangement joins TRBV21-1 to TRBJ1-4. TRBV21-1 is annotated as a pseudogene. The CDR3 spans 16 residues. CDR3 bases: TGTGCCAGCAGCAAAAAAGGACCGCCGGGGGGTGAAAAACTGTTTTTT. This encodes CASSKKGPPGGEKLFF.

The J gene is TRBJ1-2, the V gene TRBV30, with D perhaps matching TRBD1 (6 bases). Trimming left V 6 bases short and J 3 bases short, with 14 bases between. CDR1 and CDR2 from the germline V gene are GTSNPN and SVGIG (reference sequence). CDR3 size: 13 residues. The CDR3 DNA follows: TGTGCCTGTATACAGGGTATCGACTATGGCTACACCTTC. Protein product: CACIQGIDYGYTF.

The gene calls are TRBV25-1 and TRBJ1-2, with D unclear. Deletions cut 3 bases from V and 0 bases from J, with 11 bases between. Germline CDR1 is MGHDK and CDR2 is SYGVNS. This CDR3 contains 15 residues. CDR3 region: CASSDFDIANYGYTF. CDR3 nucleotide sequence: TGTGCCAGCAGTGACTTTGATATAGCTAACTATGGCTACACCTTC.

The chain joins TRBV9 to TRBJ2-7, with a tentative D call TRBD2 (6 bases). V was clipped by 3 bases and J by 3 bases, with 13 bases between them. The CDR3 is 14 amino acids. The germline V gene encodes CDR1 SGDLS and CDR2 YYNGEE. The CDR3 bases are TGTGCCAGCAGCGGTTCGGGACTCCTCTACGAGCAGTACTTC. Translation gives CASSGSGLLYEQYF. Together with reference TRBV9 and TRBJ2-7, the CDR3 gives the full variable domain: DSGVTQTPKHLITATGQRVTLRCSPRSGDLSVYWYQQSLDQGLQFLIQYYNGEERAKGNILERFSAQQFPDLHSELNLSSLELGDSALYFCASSGSGLLYEQYFGPGTRLTVT.

The table lists this clone with a few counts. The chain links TRBV4-2 to TRBJ1-1; D is possibly TRBD1 (5 bases). This CDR3 region has 14 residues. The germline V gene encodes CDR1 LGHNA and CDR2 YNFKEQ. Deletions cut 1 base from V and 2 bases from J, with 8 bases between. CDR3: CASSQVTGNTEAFF. The CDR3 nucleotides are TGTGCCAGCAGCCAAGTAACAGGTAACACTGAAGCTTTCTTT.

CDR3: CAISEAHRGEQFF. CDR3 bases: TGTGCCATCAGTGAGGCACATAGAGGTGAGCAGTTCTTC. The chain links TRBV10-3 to TRBJ2-1; D gene uncertain. V dropped 2 bases and J dropped 9 bases, with 11 bases sitting between them. Germline V gene data show CDR1 as ENHRY and CDR2 as SYGVKD. This CDR3 comprises 13 residues.

The V gene is TRBV5-6, the J gene TRBJ2-7; 7 nucleotides line up with TRBD2. V was pared by 1 base and J by 5 bases, with 6 bases of the junction left unmatched. The CDR3 length is 14 residues. CDR1 is SGHDT and CDR2 is YYEEEE in the germline V gene. The CDR3 is CASSLFGGNHEQYF. CDR3 nucleotides: TGTGCCAGCAGCTTGTTCGGGGGGAACCACGAGCAGTACTTC.

This rearrangement joins TRBV27 to TRBJ2-1; 11 nucleotides match TRBD1. The CDR3 is 14 residues long. CDR1 MNHEY and CDR2 SMNVEV come from the germline V gene (reference sequence). The ends lost 5 bases at V and 9 bases at J; junction bases unmatched: 6. The CDR3 loop reads CASSPWDRGFEQFF. The CDR3 coding sequence is TGTGCCAGCAGTCCCTGGGACAGGGGGTTTGAGCAGTTCTTC.

This chain uses TRBV14 with TRBJ2-5; D is ambiguous. From germline, CDR1 is SGHDN and CDR2 FVKESK. The V end was cut by 3 bases, the J end by 5 bases, with 7 bases between. The CDR3 covers 12 residues. DNA of the CDR3: TGTGCCAGCAGCCACCCCGGGGAGACCCAGTACTTC. Protein product: CASSHPGETQYF.

The rearrangement links TRBV10-3 to TRBJ2-2, with 11 nucleotides matching TRBD2. Germline loops: CDR1 ENHRY, CDR2 SYGVKD. This CDR3 has 13 residues. V was pared by 11 bases and J by 6 bases, with 5 bases of the junction left unmatched. For the CDR3, the DNA is TGTGCCGCCACTAGCGGGAGCCCCGGGGAGCTGTTTTTT. Encoded protein: CAATSGSPGELFF.

This clone appeared a single time. The junction does not match germline at one end; this may be a read error. The CDR3 bases are TGTGCCGCCAGCACGACTTCAGGGGATTTATCTGGCTACACCTTC. Translated, it gives CAASTTSGDLSGYTF. V is TRBV15 and J is TRBJ1-2; the D gene is possibly TRBD1 (6 bases). Looked up from germline, CDR1 is LNHNV and CDR2 is YYDKDF (reference sequence). The CDR3 contains 15 residues.

The chain combines TRBV11-2 with TRBJ1-5, with D possibly TRBD1 on 6 matching bases. Trimming shortened V by 2 bases and J by 3 bases, and 8 bases separated the two germline ends. The CDR3 is 14 amino acids. Germline CDR1 is SGHAT and CDR2 is FQNNGV. The CDR3 region is CASSLQGINQPQHF. CDR3 bases: TGTGCCAGCAGCTTACAGGGGATCAATCAGCCCCAGCATTTT.

V is TRBV18 and J is TRBJ2-1; TRBD1 might be the D (6 bases). V lost 3 bases and J 7 bases, leaving 16 bases between the germline ends. The CDR3 totals 15 residues. Germline-derived CDR1 and CDR2 are KGHSH and LQKENI. CDR3 coding DNA: TGTGCCAGCTCACCTGGACAGCCCCTCGGGAATGAGCAGTTCTTC. The encoded protein is CASSPGQPLGNEQFF. The full variable domain, rest sourced from reference TRBV18 and TRBJ2-1, is NAGVMQNPRHLVRRRGQEARLRCSPMKGHSHVYWYRQLPEEGLKFMVYLQKENIIDESGMPKERFSAEFPKEGPSILRIQQVVRGDSAAYFCASSPGQPLGNEQFFGPGTRLTVL.

The chain joins TRBV19 to TRBJ1-5; no reliable D call. The V gene's germline CDR1 is LNHDA and CDR2 SQIVND (reference sequence). V gave up 6 bases and J gave up 3 bases, with 15 bases separating them. CDR3 length: 15 amino acids. DNA of the CDR3: TGTGCCAGTAGCCTAGGTTCGGTGAACAATCAGCCCCAGCATTTT. This translates into CASSLGSVNNQPQHF.

In this sample, this clone turned up a few times. The chain recombines TRBV20-1 with TRBJ1-1; no definite D call. With 4 bases removed from V and 0 bases from J, the gap between germline ends came to 3 bases. The CDR3 has 11 residues. Germline-derived CDR1 and CDR2 are DFQATT and SNEGSKA (reference sequence). CDR3 sequence: CSATVNTEAFF. CDR3 sequence (DNA): TGCAGTGCTACAGTGAACACTGAAGCTTTCTTT.

The CDR3 is CASSPPYTYEQYF. The DNA of the CDR3 is TGTGCCAGCAGCCCACCATACACCTACGAGCAGTACTTC. The V and J genes are TRBV7-9 and TRBJ2-7; D not resolved. Germline values: CDR1 SEHNR, CDR2 FQNEAQ (reference sequence). V lost 5 bases to trimming and J lost 2 bases, with 10 bases between them. This CDR3 has 13 amino acids.

This clone was observed a single time. The chain has TRBV7-6 and TRBJ2-1; 11 bases are a match to TRBD2. CDR3 length equals 15 residues. The trim removed 4 bases at V and 6 bases at J, leaving 5 bases unmatched. The germline V gene encodes CDR1 SGHVS and CDR2 FNYEAQ. CDR3 DNA sequence: TGTGCCAGCAGCTACGGGACTAGCGGTCTCAATGAGCAGTTCTTC. Protein: CASSYGTSGLNEQFF.

V usage is TRBV29-1 and J usage is TRBJ2-7; 7 bases fit TRBD2. Germline trimming cut 5 bases from V and 2 bases from J; bases unmatched to any gene: 6. The germline CDR1 and CDR2 sequences are SQVTM and ANQGSEA. This CDR3 has 13 amino acids. The CDR3 region is CSVSSSGTYEQYF. The CDR3 region has the DNA TGCAGCGTTTCTTCAAGCGGGACCTACGAGCAGTACTTC.

The V and J genes are TRBV5-4 and TRBJ1-3; D uncertain. CDR3 length equals 14 residues. CDR1 is SGHNT and CDR2 is YYREEE in the germline V gene (reference sequence). V was cut by 3 bases and J by 0 bases, with 7 bases left in between. CDR3 in DNA: TGTGCCAGCAGCTCCGGCGGCTCTGGAAACACCATATATTTT. This sequence encodes CASSSGGSGNTIYF.